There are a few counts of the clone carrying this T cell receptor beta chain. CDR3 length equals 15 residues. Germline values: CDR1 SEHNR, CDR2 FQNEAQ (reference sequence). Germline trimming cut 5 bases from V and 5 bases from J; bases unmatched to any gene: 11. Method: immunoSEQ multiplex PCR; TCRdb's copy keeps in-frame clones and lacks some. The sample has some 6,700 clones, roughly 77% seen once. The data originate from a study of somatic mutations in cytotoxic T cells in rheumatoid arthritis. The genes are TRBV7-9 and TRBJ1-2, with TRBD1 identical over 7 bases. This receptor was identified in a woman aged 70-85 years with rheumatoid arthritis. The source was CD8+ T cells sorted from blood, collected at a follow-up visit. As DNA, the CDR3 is TGTGCCAGCAGCCCCGGGACAGTGTTACCTTATGGCTACACCTTC. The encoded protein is CASSPGTVLPYGYTF. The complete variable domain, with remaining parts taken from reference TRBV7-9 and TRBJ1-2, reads DTGVSQNPRHKITKRGQNVTFRCDPISEHNRLYWYRQTLGQGPEFLTYFQNEAQLEKSRLLSDRFSAERPKGSFSTLEIQRTEQGDSAMYLCASSPGTVLPYGYTFGSGTRLTVV.